The sequence of this T cell receptor beta chain was determined in a study of T cell repertoires in cytomegalovirus infection. Study details: It was the public TCR beta signatures that indicated both CMV infection and matching HLA type.

Trimming removed 0 bases at V and 7 bases at J, with 7 bases between. The CDR3 is 13 residues long. Germline V gives CDR1 MNHEY, CDR2 SMNVEV (reference sequence). TCRdb processed the reads anew with MiXCR; each CDR3 protein has one entry. The sample has fewer than 700,000 distinct CDR3 sequences, 20% to 30% seen once. Whole-study results and caveats: Summed public TCR beta family frequency identified CMV carriers bearing the relevant HLA.

This clonotype has a count of ten or more. Its antigen is not known. The rearrangement uses TRBV27 and TRBJ2-1; no clear D gene. This receptor was identified in a human donor in good health (CMV status not recorded). Some clones in this sample may be carry-over from other donors' samples. Sequences were obtained from CD8+ T cells from PBMCs. CDR3: CASSLSMRNEQFF. DNA of the CDR3: TGTGCCAGCAGTTTATCGATGAGGAATGAGCAGTTCTTC.